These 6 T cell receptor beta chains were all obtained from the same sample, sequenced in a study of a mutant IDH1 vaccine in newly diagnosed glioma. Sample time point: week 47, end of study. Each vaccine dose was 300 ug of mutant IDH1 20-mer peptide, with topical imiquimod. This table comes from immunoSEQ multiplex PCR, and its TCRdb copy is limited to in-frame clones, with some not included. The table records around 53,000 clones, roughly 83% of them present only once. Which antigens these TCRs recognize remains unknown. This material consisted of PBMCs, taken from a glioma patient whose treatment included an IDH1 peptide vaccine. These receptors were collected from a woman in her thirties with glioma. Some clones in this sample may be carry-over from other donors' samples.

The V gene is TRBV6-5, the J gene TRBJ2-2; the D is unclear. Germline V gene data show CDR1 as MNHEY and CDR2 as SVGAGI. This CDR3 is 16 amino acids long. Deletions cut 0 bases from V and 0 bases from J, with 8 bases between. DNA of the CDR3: TGTGCCAGCAGTTACTCGAGGAGAACGAACACCGGGGAGCTGTTTTTT. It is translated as CASSYSRRTNTGELFF.

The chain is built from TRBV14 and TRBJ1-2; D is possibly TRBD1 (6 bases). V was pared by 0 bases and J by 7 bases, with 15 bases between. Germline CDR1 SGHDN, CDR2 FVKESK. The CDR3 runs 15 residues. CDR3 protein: CASSQETGPRGGYTF. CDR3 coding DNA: TGTGCCAGCAGCCAAGAGACAGGACCTAGGGGTGGCTACACCTTC.

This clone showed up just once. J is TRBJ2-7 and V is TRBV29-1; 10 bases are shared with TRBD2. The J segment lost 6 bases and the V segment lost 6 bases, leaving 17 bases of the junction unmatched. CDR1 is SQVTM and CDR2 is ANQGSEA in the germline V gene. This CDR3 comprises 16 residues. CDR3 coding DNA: TGCAGCGTACGGGGGGAGGCTAGCGGGAGCAAAGCCGAGCAGTACTTC. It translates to CSVRGEASGSKAEQYF.

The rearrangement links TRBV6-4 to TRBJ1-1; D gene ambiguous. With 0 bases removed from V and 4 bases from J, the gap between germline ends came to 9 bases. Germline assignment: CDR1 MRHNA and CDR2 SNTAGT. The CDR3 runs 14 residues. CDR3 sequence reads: CASSDSMRGTEAFF. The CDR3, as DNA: TGTGCCAGCAGTGACTCGATGCGGGGCACTGAAGCTTTCTTT.

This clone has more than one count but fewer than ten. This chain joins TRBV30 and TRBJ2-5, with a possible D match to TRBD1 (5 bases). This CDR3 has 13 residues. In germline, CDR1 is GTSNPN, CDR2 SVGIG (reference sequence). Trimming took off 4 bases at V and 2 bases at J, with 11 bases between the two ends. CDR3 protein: CAWMPDKQETQYF. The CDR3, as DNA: TGTGCCTGGATGCCGGACAAGCAAGAGACCCAGTACTTC.

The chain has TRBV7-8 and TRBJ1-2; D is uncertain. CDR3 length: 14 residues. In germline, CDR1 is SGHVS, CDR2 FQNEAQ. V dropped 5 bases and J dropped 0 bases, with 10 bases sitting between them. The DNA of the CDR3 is TGTGCCAGCAGCCCGCGGCCGGCTAACTATGGCTACACCTTC. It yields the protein CASSPRPANYGYTF.